This T cell receptor beta chain originates from a study of neurological immune-mediated disorders. General study findings and limits: As far as clinical or MRI features were concerned, none was associated with the multiple sclerosis repertoire cluster.

The length of the CDR3 is 14 residues. The germline V and J ends were trimmed by 0 bases and 2 bases, with 7 bases remaining between them. Germline-derived CDR1 and CDR2 are DFQATT and SNEGSKA (reference sequence). TCRdb re-called the 5' RACE reads with MiXCR, one entry per CDR3 protein. The repertoire consists of approximately 66,000 distinct CDR3 sequences, with 4.5% to 5.5% occurring once and the leading ten covering approximately 7%. This clonotype showed up many times. Its antigen is currently unknown. Material: PBMCs. The source of this sequence is a man younger than 40 with multiple sclerosis. This chain joins TRBV20-1 and TRBJ2-2, with no clear D. In DNA, the CDR3 is TGCAGTGCTAGAGATTACGTCAACACCGGGGAGCTGTTTTTT. Encoded protein: CSARDYVNTGELFF.